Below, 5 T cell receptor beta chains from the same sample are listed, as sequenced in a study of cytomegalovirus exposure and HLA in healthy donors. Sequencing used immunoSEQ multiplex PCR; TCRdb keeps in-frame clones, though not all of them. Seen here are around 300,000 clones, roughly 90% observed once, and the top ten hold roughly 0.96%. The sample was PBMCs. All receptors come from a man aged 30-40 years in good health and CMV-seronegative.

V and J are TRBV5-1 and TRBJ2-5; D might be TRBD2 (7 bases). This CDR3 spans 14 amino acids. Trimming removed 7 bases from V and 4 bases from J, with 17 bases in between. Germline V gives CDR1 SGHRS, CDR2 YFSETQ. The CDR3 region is CASSAGAPGETQYF. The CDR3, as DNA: TGCGCCAGCTCGGCGGGGGCCCCGGGAGAGACCCAGTACTTC.

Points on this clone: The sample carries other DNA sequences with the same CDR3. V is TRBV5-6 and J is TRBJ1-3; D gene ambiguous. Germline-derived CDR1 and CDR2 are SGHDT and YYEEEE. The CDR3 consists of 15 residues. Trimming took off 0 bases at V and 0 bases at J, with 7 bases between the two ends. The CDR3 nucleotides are TGTGCCAGCAGCTTGGGAGGAAGCTCTGGAAACACCATATATTTT. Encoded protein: CASSLGGSSGNTIYF.

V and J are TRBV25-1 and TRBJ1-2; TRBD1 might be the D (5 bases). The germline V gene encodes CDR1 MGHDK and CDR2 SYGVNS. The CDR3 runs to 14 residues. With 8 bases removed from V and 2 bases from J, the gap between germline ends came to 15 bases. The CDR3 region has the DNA TGTGCCAGCGGACACTCCTTTGGGAACTATGGCTACACCTTC. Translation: CASGHSFGNYGYTF.

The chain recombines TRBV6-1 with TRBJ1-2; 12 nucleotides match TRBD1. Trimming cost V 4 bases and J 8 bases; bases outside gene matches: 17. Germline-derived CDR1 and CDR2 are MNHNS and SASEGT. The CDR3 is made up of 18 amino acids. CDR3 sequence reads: CASSARSGQGANLGGYTF. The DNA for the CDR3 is TGTGCCAGCAGTGCCCGTTCGGGACAGGGGGCGAATTTAGGAGGCTACACCTTC.

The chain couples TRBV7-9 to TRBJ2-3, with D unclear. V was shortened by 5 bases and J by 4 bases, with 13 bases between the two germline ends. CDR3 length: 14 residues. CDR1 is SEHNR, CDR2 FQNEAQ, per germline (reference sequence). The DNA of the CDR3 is TGTGCCAGCAGCCCCGTTGAGGTAGCAGATACGCAGTATTTT. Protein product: CASSPVEVADTQYF. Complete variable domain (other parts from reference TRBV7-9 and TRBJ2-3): DTGVSQNPRHKITKRGQNVTFRCDPISEHNRLYWYRQTLGQGPEFLTYFQNEAQLEKSRLLSDRFSAERPKGSFSTLEIQRTEQGDSAMYLCASSPVEVADTQYFGPGTRLTVL.